The source of this T cell receptor beta chain is a study of shared clonotypes between healthy human individuals. Assay used: immunoSEQ multiplex PCR; TCRdb lists only in-frame clones, some missing. The sample has 1,400,000 or so clones; around 98.5% are singletons. V lost 3 bases to trimming and J lost 0 bases, with 9 bases between them. The CDR3 spans 15 residues. CDR1 and CDR2 (germline): KGHSH, LQKENI. Of note for this clone: Within the sample, other DNA sequences also encode this same CDR3.

This receptor was taken from a man aged 25 to 45 in good health. Sample: naive CD4+ T cells sorted from blood. Specified subset: CD45RA+ positively selected. The gene calls are TRBV18 and TRBJ1-5; the D is unclear. The CDR3 region is CASSPLGVSNQPQHF. The DNA of the CDR3 is TGTGCCAGCTCACCCCTCGGGGTTAGCAATCAGCCCCAGCATTTT. Together with reference TRBV18 and TRBJ1-5, the CDR3 gives the full variable domain: NAGVMQNPRHLVRRRGQEARLRCSPMKGHSHVYWYRQLPEEGLKFMVYLQKENIIDESGMPKERFSAEFPKEGPSILRIQQVVRGDSAAYFCASSPLGVSNQPQHFGDGTRLSIL.